The 6 T cell receptor beta chains below come from one sample, sequenced in a study of CD8 T cells in ankylosing spondylitis. TCRdb analysed the 5' RACE reads with MiXCR anew, one entry per CDR3 protein. The table has 750,000 to 850,000 distinct CDR3 sequences, about an eighth seen once; the top ten hold under 0.6%. General study findings and limits: Ankylosing spondylitis blood seemed to carry a telltale TCR beta motif made of under 10 highly homologous variants.

These TCRs' antigens remain unknown. The specimen sequenced was blood, either unsorted or a sorted T cell fraction (not recorded which). The receptors derive from a male donor with ankylosing spondylitis.

The chain carries TRBV6-5 and TRBJ2-7; unclear D gene. This CDR3 contains 17 residues. V was clipped by 2 bases and J by 1 base, with 18 bases between them. Germline-derived CDR1 and CDR2 are MNHEY and SVGAGI. The CDR3 region has the DNA TGTGCCAGCAGTTACAATCCCCGGACGGCCGATTCCTACGAGCAGTACTTC. Residues: CASSYNPRTADSYEQYF.

The chain joins TRBV6-5 to TRBJ2-1; 8 bases match TRBD1. From germline, CDR1 is MNHEY and CDR2 SVGAGI. V was pared by 0 bases and J by 6 bases, with 4 bases of the junction left unmatched. The CDR3 length is 15 residues. CDR3 in DNA: TGTGCCAGCAGTTACTCCCAGGGGGCATCCAATGAGCAGTTCTTC. It is translated as CASSYSQGASNEQFF.

The V call is TRBV7-9, the J call TRBJ1-1; D is ambiguous. Germline V lookup: CDR1 SEHNR, CDR2 FQNEAQ (reference sequence). This CDR3 comprises 13 residues. Trimming took off 5 bases at V and 3 bases at J, with 10 bases between the two ends. The CDR3 protein is CASSTRADTEAFF. For the CDR3, the DNA is TGTGCCAGCAGCACACGAGCTGACACTGAAGCTTTCTTT.

This clonotype has a handful of counts. The chain couples TRBV20-1 to TRBJ2-1, with 8 positions matching TRBD2. This CDR3 is 14 amino acids long. CDR1 is DFQATT and CDR2 is SNEGSKA in the germline V gene (reference sequence). Trimming at V came to 4 bases and at J to 4 bases, leaving 6 bases not matched to a gene. CDR3 sequence (DNA): TGCAGTGCTACGAAGACTAGCGTTTACAATGAGCAGTTCTTC. Translation: CSATKTSVYNEQFF.

The chain recombines TRBV29-1 with TRBJ1-2, with 8 bases that match TRBD1. The germline V gene encodes CDR1 SQVTM and CDR2 ANQGSEA. V was clipped by 4 bases and J by 11 bases; unmatched bases: 9. The CDR3 loop spans 12 amino acids. As DNA, the CDR3 is TGCAGCGTTGCCGGGACAGGCATGTGGTACACCTTC. Translated: CSVAGTGMWYTF.

This clonotype was picked up a small number of times. V gene TRBV4-3 combines with J gene TRBJ2-7; 7 nucleotides line up with TRBD1. This CDR3 has 16 amino acids. The V and J ends lost 1 base and 5 bases, in that order; junction bases with no gene match: 11. Germline CDR1 and CDR2: LGHNA and YSLEER. The CDR3 reads CASSQGGRGRFNEQYF. The CDR3 nucleotides are TGCGCCAGCAGCCAAGGTGGTAGGGGGCGTTTTAACGAGCAGTACTTC.